The sequence of this TCR beta chain was determined in a study of T cell responses to AZD1222 COVID-19 vaccine. Turning to the study itself: Investigators merged groups given second doses at roughly 4 or roughly 12 weeks.

Germline-derived CDR1 and CDR2 are SNHLY and FYNNEI. The CDR3 length is 12 residues. Trimming removed 7 bases from V and 4 bases from J, with 10 bases in between. Study-level points and caveats: Spike as a whole was targeted by vaccine-associated CD4 TCRs, dominant at 160-218 and 743-854. The donor group comprised mostly white British people and more females; the analysis possibly underestimated clonal diversity.

TCRdb's table, derived via immunoSEQ multiplex PCR, lists solely in-frame clones and lacks some. This sample has about 100,000 clones; around 96% occur once, and the top ten carry 2.2%. Points on this clone: Its antigen is undetermined.

The chain links TRBV2 to TRBJ1-2; D gene unclear. This clonotype was sampled from an adult in good health. The input for sequencing was peripheral blood, taken on day 0 of AZD1222 vaccination. The CDR3 sequence: CASNRGSYGYTF. DNA for the CDR3: TGTGCCAGCAATCGAGGCAGCTATGGCTACACCTTC.